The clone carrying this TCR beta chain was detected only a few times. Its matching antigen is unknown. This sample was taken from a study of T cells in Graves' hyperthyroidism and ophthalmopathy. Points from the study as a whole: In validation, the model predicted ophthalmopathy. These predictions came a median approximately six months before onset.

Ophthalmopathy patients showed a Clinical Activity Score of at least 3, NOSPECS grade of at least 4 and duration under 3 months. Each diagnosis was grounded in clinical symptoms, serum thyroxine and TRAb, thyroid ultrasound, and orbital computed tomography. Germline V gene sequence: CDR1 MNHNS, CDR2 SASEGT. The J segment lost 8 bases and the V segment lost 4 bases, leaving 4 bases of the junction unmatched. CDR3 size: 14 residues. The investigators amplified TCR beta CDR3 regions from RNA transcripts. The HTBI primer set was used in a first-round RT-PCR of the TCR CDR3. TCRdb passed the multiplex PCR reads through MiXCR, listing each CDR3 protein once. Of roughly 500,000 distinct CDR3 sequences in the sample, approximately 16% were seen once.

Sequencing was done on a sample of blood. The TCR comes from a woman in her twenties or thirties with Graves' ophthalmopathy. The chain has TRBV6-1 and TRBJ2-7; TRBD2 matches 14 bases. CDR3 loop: CASSGGTSGSKQYF. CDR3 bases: TGTGCCAGCAGTGGCGGGACTAGCGGGAGCAAGCAGTACTTC.